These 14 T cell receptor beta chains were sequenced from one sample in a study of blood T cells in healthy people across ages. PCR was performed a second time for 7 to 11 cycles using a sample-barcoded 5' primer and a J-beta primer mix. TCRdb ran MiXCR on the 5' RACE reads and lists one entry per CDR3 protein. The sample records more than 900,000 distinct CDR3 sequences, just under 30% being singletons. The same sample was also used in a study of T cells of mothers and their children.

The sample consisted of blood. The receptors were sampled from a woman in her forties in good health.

The CDR3 bases are TGTGCCAGCAGCTTCCCGGGACAGGGTATCAAGAATGAGCAGTTCTTC. Residues: CASSFPGQGIKNEQFF. The chain joins TRBV7-9 to TRBJ2-1; 9 bases are a match to TRBD1. The CDR3 totals 16 residues. The germline CDR1 and CDR2 sequences are SEHNR and FQNEAQ (reference sequence). The J segment lost 7 bases and the V segment lost 3 bases, leaving 10 bases of the junction unmatched.

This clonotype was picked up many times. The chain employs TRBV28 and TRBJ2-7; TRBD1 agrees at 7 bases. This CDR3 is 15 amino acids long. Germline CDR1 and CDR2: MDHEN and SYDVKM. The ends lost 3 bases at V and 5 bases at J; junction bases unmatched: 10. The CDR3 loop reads CASSLSGGDKNEQYF. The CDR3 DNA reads TGTGCCAGCAGTTTGTCAGGGGGTGATAAGAACGAGCAGTACTTC.

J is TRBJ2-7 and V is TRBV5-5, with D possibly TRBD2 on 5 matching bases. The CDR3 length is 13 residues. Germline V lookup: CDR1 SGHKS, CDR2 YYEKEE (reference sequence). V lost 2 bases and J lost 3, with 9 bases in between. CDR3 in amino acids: CASSFPGFYEQYF. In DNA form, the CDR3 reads TGTGCCAGCAGCTTTCCGGGATTCTACGAGCAGTACTTC.

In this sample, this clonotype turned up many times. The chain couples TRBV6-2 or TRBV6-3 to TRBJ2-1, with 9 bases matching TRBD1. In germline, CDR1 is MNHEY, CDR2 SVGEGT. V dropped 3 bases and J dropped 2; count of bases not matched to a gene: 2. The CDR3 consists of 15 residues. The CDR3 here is CASSYRTGAYNEQFF. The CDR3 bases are TGTGCCAGCAGTTATAGGACAGGGGCCTACAATGAGCAGTTCTTC.

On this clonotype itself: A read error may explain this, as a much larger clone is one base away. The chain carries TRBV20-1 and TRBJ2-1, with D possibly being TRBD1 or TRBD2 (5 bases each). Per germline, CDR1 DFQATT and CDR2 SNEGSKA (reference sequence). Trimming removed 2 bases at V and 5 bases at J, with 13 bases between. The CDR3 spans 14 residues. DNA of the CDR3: TGCAGTGCTAGAAACAGGAGGTTCGACAATGAGCAGTTCTTC. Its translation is CSARNRRFDNEQFF.

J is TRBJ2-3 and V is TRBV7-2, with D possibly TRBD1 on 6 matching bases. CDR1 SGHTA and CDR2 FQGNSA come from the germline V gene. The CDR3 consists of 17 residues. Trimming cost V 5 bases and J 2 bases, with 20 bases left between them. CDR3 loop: CASSLRTVAGATDTQYF. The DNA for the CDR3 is TGTGCCAGCAGCCTTAGAACGGTGGCAGGGGCCACAGATACGCAGTATTTT. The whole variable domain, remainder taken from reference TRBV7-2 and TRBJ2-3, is GAGVSQSPSNKVTEKGKDVELRCDPISGHTALYWYRQSLGQGLEFLIYFQGNSAPDKSGLPSDRFSAERTGGSVSTLTIQRTQQEDSAVYLCASSLRTVAGATDTQYFGPGTRLTVL.

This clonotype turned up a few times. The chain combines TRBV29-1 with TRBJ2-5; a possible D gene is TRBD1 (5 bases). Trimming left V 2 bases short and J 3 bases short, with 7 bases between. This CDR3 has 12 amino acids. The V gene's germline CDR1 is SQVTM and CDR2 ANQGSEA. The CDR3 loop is CSVETGEETQYF. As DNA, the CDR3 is TGCAGCGTTGAAACAGGTGAAGAGACCCAGTACTTC.

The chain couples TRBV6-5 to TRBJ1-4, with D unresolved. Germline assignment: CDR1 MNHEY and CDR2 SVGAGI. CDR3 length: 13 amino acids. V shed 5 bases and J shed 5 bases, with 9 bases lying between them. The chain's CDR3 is CASSRGWNEKLFF. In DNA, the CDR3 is TGTGCCAGCAGTAGAGGGTGGAATGAAAAACTGTTTTTT.

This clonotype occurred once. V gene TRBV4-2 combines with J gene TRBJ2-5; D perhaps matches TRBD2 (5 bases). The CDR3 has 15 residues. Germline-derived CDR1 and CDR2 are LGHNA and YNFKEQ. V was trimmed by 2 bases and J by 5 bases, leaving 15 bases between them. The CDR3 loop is CASSQLPGSLETQYF. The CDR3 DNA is TGTGCCAGCAGCCAACTCCCGGGGTCCCTGGAGACCCAGTACTTC.

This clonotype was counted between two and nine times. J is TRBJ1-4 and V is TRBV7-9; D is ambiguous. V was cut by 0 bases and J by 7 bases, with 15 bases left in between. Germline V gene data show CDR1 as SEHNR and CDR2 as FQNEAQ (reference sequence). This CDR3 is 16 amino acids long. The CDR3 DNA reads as TGTGCCAGCAGCTTAGCTCTGGGCACCCCAGGTGAAAAACTGTTTTTT. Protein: CASSLALGTPGEKLFF.

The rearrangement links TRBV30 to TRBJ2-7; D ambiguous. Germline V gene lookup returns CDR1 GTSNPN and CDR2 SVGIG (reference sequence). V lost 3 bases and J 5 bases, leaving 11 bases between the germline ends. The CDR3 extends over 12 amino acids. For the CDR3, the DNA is TGTGCCTGGAGCGTAGCCGTGGACGAGCAGTACTTC. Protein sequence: CAWSVAVDEQYF.

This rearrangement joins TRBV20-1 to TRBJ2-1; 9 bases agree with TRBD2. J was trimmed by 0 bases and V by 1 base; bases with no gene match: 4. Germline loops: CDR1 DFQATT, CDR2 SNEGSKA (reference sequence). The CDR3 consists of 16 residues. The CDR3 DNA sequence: TGCAGTGCTAGAGTCTTAGCGGGGGACTCCTACAATGAGCAGTTCTTC. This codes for CSARVLAGDSYNEQFF.

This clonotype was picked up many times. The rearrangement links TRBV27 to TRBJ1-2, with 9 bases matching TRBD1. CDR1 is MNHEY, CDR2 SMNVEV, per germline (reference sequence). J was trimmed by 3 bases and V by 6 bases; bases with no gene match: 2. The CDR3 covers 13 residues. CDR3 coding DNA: TGTGCCAGCAGGACAGGGGGACACTATGGCTACACCTTC. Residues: CASRTGGHYGYTF.

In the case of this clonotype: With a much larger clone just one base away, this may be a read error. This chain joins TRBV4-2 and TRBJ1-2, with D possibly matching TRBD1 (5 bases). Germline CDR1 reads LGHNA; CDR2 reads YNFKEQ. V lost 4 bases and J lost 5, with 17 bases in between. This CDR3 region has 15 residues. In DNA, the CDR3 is TGTGCCAGCAGCCGAGAGGGGTCCGAGGGGTATGGCTACACCTTC. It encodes CASSREGSEGYGYTF.